The T cell receptor (beta chain) described here comes from a study of cytomegalovirus exposure and HLA in healthy donors. Study-wide results and caveats: Cytomegalovirus status, reportedly, was diagnosed with high specificity and sensitivity by the classifier.

Notes on this clone: Its antigen is undetermined.

The primer mix had 60 Vbeta and 13 Jbeta primers. TCRdb keeps only in-frame clones here, not all; method: immunoSEQ multiplex PCR. This table has 150,000 to 200,000 clones, approximately 71% appearing once. Sequences were obtained from PBMCs. This clonotype was sampled from a girl between 5 and 17 years old in good health and CMV-seronegative.

The CDR3: CSVDRDGSSYEQYF. The CDR3 region has the DNA TGCAGCGTGGATCGGGACGGGAGCTCCTACGAGCAGTACTTC. V is TRBV29-1 and J is TRBJ2-7; weak D call: TRBD2 (6 bases). The germline V gene encodes CDR1 SQVTM and CDR2 ANQGSEA. The CDR3 is made up of 14 amino acids. Trimming cost V 6 bases and J 0 bases, with 15 bases left between them.